This entry lists 8 T cell receptor beta chains sequenced from one sample in a study of blood T cell repertoires in COVID-19. The assay was immunoSEQ multiplex PCR, and TCRdb's table has in-frame clones only and misses some. The sample has about 260,000 clones; around 87% are singletons. The sample was peripheral blood. These receptors were taken from a woman aged 45-59 years with acute or convalescent COVID-19.

The V gene is TRBV19, the J gene TRBJ1-5; 10 positions agree with TRBD1. CDR3 size: 19 residues. The V gene end was trimmed by 1 base and the J gene end by 0 bases; junction bases not matched to a gene: 9. Germline V lookup: CDR1 LNHDA, CDR2 SQIVND (reference sequence). CDR3 DNA: TGTGCCAGTAGTATAGGAGGGACAGGGGATGGGTTTAGCAATCAGCCCCAGCATTTT. It codes for CASSIGGTGDGFSNQPQHF.

The chain is built from TRBV29-1 and TRBJ1-1; the D is unclear. V shed 6 bases and J shed 0 bases, with 8 bases lying between them. This CDR3 is 12 amino acids long. Germline CDR1 SQVTM, CDR2 ANQGSEA. CDR3 in amino acids: CSVEGMNTEAFF. The CDR3 DNA reads TGCAGCGTCGAGGGAATGAACACTGAAGCTTTCTTT.

The gene calls are TRBV2 and TRBJ2-1; 8 bases align to TRBD2. The CDR3 sequence is 12 residues long. V trimming: 6 bases; J trimming: 12 bases; junction bases outside the gene matches: 7. Germline lookup yields CDR1 SNHLY and CDR2 FYNNEI. CDR3 loop: CASRLAGLWQFF. CDR3 nucleotides: TGTGCCAGCAGGCTAGCGGGTTTATGGCAGTTCTTC.

This chain joins TRBV27 and TRBJ1-1, with D unclear. The V gene lost 4 bases and the J gene lost 5 bases, with 14 bases spanning the gap. Germline CDR1 is MNHEY and CDR2 is SMNVEV (reference sequence). The CDR3 covers 14 residues. The CDR3 loop is CASSYTWRDTEAFF. Written as DNA, the CDR3 is TGTGCCAGCAGTTATACGTGGAGAGATACTGAAGCTTTCTTT.

The gene calls are TRBV28 and TRBJ1-1, with 10 nucleotides matching TRBD1. The CDR3 is made up of 14 amino acids. J gave up 5 bases and V 5 bases, and 5 bases lay outside the gene matches. Germline loops: CDR1 MDHEN, CDR2 SYDVKM. The CDR3 DNA is TGTGCCAGCAGTCAGGGGACAGGGGTTACTGAAGCTTTCTTT. Translated, it gives CASSQGTGVTEAFF.

This CDR3 reads CASSLYRTGRFGNTIYF. DNA of the CDR3: TGTGCCAGCAGCTTATACAGGACAGGACGTTTTGGAAACACCATATATTTT. The chain employs TRBV7-2 and TRBJ1-3; 7 positions match TRBD1. The CDR3 is 17 residues long. Per the germline V gene, CDR1 is SGHTA and CDR2 is FQGNSA. V was clipped by 2 bases and J by 3 bases; unmatched bases: 10.

This clone has just one count. CDR3 bases: TGCGCCAGCAGCTTGATGGACAGCCGAAACACCATATATTTT. This translates into CASSLMDSRNTIYF. V is TRBV5-1 and J is TRBJ1-3, with D possibly TRBD1 on 6 matching bases. The CDR3 extends over 14 amino acids. The V gene's germline CDR1 is SGHRS and CDR2 YFSETQ. V was trimmed by 1 base and J by 5 bases, leaving 10 bases between them.

This clone was seen only a few times. This chain joins TRBV24-1 and TRBJ1-4; no reliable D call. Per germline, CDR1 KGHDR and CDR2 SFDVKD. CDR3 length: 13 amino acids. V dropped 6 bases and J dropped 7 bases, with 11 bases sitting between them. CDR3 nucleotides: TGTGCCACCAGTCCCCGGGTTGGTGAAAAACTGTTTTTT. Protein sequence: CATSPRVGEKLFF.